The clone carrying this TCR beta chain has a handful of counts. The antigen is not known. This record comes from a study of blood T cells in healthy people across ages. Study outcomes and limitations: TCR beta diversity tracked closely with naive T cell percentage. As age increased, TCR beta diversity per million T cells fell in a roughly linear fashion.

The people who gave samples were healthy Caucasians from Russia, aged about 6 to 95. Together with a sample-barcoded 5' primer, a J-beta primer mix was included in a second PCR lasting about 7 to 11 cycles. From the 5' RACE reads, TCRdb called clonotypes with MiXCR, one entry per CDR3 protein. The data show about 800,000 distinct CDR3 sequences, with about 47% seen just once and around 18% held by the top ten. The CDR3 length is 13 residues. Germline CDR1 is SGHVS and CDR2 is FNYEAQ. V gave up 5 bases and J gave up 10 bases, with 15 bases separating them. The chain links TRBV7-6 to TRBJ2-1; tentatively, D is TRBD1 (7 bases). This clonotype was obtained from an elderly man in good health. Specimen: blood. CDR3 DNA: TGTGCCAGCAGCGCCGAGGGGGCGGGAGAGCAGTTCTTC. Protein sequence: CASSAEGAGEQFF.